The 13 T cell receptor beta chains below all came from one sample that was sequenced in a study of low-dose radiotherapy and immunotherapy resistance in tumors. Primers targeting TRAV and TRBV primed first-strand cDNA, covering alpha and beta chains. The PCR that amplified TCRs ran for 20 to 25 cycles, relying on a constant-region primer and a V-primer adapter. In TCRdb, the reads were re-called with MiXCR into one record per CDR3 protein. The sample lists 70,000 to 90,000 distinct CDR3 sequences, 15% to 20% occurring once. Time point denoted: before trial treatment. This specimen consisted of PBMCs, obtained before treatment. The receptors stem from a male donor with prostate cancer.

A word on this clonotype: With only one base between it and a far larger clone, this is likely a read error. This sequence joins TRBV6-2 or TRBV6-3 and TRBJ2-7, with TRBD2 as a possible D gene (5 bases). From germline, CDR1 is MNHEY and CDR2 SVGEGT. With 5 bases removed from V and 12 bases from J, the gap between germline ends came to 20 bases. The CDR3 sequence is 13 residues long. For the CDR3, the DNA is TGTGCCAGCAGTGGCGACCCCGGACTCCTCGCGTACTTC. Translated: CASSGDPGLLAYF.

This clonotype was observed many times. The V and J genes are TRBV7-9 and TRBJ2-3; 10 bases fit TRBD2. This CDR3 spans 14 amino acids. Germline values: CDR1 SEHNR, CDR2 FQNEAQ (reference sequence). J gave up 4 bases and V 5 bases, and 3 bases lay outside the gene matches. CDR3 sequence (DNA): TGTGCCAGCAGCCCGAGCGGGGGGGCAGATACGCAGTATTTT. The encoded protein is CASSPSGGADTQYF.

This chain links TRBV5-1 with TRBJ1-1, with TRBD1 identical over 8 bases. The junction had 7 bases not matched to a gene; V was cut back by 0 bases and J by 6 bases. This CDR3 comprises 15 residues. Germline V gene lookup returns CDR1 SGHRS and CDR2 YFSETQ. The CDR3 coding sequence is TGCGCCAGCAGCTTGGGGGGACAGGAATCCCCTGAAGCTTTCTTT. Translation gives CASSLGGQESPEAFF.

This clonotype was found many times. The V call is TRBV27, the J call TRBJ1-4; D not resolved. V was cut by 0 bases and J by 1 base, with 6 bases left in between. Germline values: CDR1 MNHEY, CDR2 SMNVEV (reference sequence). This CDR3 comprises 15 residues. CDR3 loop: CASSLSGGTNEKLFF. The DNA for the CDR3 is TGTGCCAGCAGTTTATCGGGCGGAACTAATGAAAAACTGTTTTTT. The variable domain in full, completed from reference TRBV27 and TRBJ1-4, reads EAQVTQNPRYLITVTGKKLTVTCSQNMNHEYMSWYRQDPGLGLRQIYYSMNVEVTDKGDVPEGYKVSRKEKRNFPLILESPSPNQTSLYFCASSLSGGTNEKLFFGSGTQLSVL.

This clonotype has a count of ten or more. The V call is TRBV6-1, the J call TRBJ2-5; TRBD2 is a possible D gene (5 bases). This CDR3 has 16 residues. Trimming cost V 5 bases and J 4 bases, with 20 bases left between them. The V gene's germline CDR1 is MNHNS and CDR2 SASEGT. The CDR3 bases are TGTGCCAGCAGTCAAACCGACGGGCGGAGGCCAGAGACCCAGTACTTC. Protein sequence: CASSQTDGRRPETQYF.

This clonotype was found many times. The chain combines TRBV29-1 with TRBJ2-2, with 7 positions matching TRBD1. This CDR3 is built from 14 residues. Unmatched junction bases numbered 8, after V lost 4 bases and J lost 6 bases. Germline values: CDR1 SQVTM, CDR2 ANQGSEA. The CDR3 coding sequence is TGCAGCGTTGCTCCGGACAGGCAGGCCGGGGAGCTGTTTTTT. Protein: CSVAPDRQAGELFF.

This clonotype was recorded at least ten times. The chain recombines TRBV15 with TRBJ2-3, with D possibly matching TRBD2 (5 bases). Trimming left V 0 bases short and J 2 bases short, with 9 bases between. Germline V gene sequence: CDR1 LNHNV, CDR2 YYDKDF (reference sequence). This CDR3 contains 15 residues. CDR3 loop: CATSRDSRDTDTQYF. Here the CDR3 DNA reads TGTGCCACCAGCAGAGATTCCCGGGACACAGATACGCAGTATTTT. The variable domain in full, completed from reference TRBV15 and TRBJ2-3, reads DAMVIQNPRYQVTQFGKPVTLSCSQTLNHNVMYWYQQKSSQAPKLLFHYYDKDFNNEADTPDNFQSRRPNTSFCFLDIRSPGLGDTAMYLCATSRDSRDTDTQYFGPGTRLTVL.

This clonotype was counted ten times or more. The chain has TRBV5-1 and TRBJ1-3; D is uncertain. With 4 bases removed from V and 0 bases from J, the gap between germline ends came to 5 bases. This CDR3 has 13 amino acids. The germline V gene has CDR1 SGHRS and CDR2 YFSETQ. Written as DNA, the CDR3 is TGCGCCAGCAGCCTCGACTCTGGAAACACCATATATTTT. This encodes CASSLDSGNTIYF.

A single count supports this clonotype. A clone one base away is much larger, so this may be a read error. The CDR3 DNA sequence: TGTGCCAGTAGTTTGTACAATGAGCAGTACTTC. Its protein is CASSLYNEQYF. J is TRBJ2-7 and V is TRBV19; D is unclear. With 5 bases removed from V and 7 bases from J, the gap between germline ends came to 9 bases. CDR3 size: 11 residues. CDR1 is LNHDA, CDR2 SQIVND, per germline (reference sequence). Based on the CDR3 plus reference TRBV19 and TRBJ2-7, the full variable domain is DGGITQSPKYLFRKEGQNVTLSCEQNLNHDAMYWYRQDPGQGLRLIYYSQIVNDFQKGDIAEGYSVSREKKESFPLTVTSAQKNPTAFYLCASSLYNEQYFGPGTRLTVT.

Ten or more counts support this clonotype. CDR3 DNA: TGTGCCAGCAGTTTATCGCGCAGCCTGAACACTGAAGCTTTCTTT. Its translation: CASSLSRSLNTEAFF. This chain connects TRBV27 to TRBJ1-1, with D unclear. The CDR3 extends over 15 amino acids. Germline V gene sequence: CDR1 MNHEY, CDR2 SMNVEV (reference sequence). V was shortened by 0 bases and J by 0 bases, with 8 bases between the two germline ends.

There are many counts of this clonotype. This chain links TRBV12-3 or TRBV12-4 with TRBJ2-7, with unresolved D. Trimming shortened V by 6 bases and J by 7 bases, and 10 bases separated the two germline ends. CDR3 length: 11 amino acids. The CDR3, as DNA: TGTGCCAGCAGGCTCGGGCGGGAGCAGTACTTC. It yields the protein CASRLGREQYF.

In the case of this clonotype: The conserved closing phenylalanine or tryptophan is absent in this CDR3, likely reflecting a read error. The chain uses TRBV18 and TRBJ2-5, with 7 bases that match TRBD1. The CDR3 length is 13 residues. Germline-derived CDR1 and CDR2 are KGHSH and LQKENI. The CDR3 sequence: CASSPVGTESQYS. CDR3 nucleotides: TGTGCCAGCTCACCAGTAGGGACAGAGAGCCAGTACTCC.

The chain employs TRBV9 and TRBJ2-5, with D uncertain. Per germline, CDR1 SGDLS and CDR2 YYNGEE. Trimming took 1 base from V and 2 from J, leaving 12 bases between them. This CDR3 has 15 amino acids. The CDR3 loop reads CASSVSTTTQETQYF. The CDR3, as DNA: TGTGCCAGCAGCGTATCAACGACGACGCAAGAGACCCAGTACTTC.